This is a list of T cell receptor beta chains from one sample in a study of cytomegalovirus exposure and HLA in healthy donors. Generated by immunoSEQ multiplex PCR, the TCRdb table keeps only in-frame clones and is missing some. The sample holds around 70,000 clones, roughly 80% seen once. The material sequenced was PBMCs. These receptors all stem from a girl aged 5 to 17 in good health and CMV-seropositive. Each CDR3 is given with its conserved first and last residue. Fields, in order: J gene, clone size, D gene, V gene, CDR3 protein, CDR3 DNA. A D gene is named only where the DNA matches it firmly. Where a row states a size, it is once, few, many or the class of an expanded clone; other rows omit it.

J: TRBJ2-5
size: -
D: -
V: TRBV5-1
CDR3: CASTPGSQETQYF
DNA: TGCGCCAGCACCCCGGGGTCTCAAGAGACCCAGTACTTC

J: TRBJ1-6
size: -
D: TRBD1
V: TRBV2
CDR3: CASRMTGTANSPLHF
DNA: TGTGCCAGCAGGATGACAGGGACAGCTAATTCACCCCTCCACTTT

J: TRBJ1-2
size: -
D: TRBD1
V: TRBV14
CDR3: CASSPRQGSGYTF
DNA: TGTGCCAGCAGCCCTCGACAGGGCAGCGGCTACACCTTC

J: TRBJ1-1
size: -
D: -
V: TRBV29-1
CDR3: CSVRGGETEAFF
DNA: TGCAGCGTTAGGGGGGGGGAGACTGAAGCTTTCTTT

J: TRBJ2-1
size: -
D: TRBD1
V: TRBV27
CDR3: CASSWTGGNEQFF
DNA: TGTGCCAGCAGTTGGACAGGTGGAAATGAGCAGTTCTTC

J: TRBJ2-5
size: -
D: TRBD2
V: TRBV30
CDR3: CAWRGGETQYF
DNA: TGTGCCTGGAGGGGGGGGGAGACCCAGTACTTC

J: TRBJ1-1
size: -
D: -
V: TRBV6-5
CDR3: CASRRAMNTEAFF
DNA: TGTGCCAGCAGGAGGGCAATGAACACTGAAGCTTTCTTT

J: TRBJ1-1
size: -
D: TRBD1
V: TRBV27
CDR3: CASRVGGGNTEAFF
DNA: TGTGCCAGCAGAGTAGGGGGCGGGAACACTGAAGCTTTCTTT

J: TRBJ2-1
size: -
D: TRBD2
V: TRBV6-5
CDR3: CASRSGTSVVDEQFF
DNA: TGTGCCAGCAGGTCCGGGACTAGCGTCGTGGATGAGCAGTTCTTC

J: TRBJ2-7
size: -
D: TRBD1
V: TRBV7-9
CDR3: CASGYRGLYEQYF
DNA: TGTGCCAGCGGGTACAGGGGTCTCTACGAGCAGTACTTC

J: TRBJ2-7
size: -
D: TRBD2
V: TRBV5-8
CDR3: CASSTRGRAGEQYF
DNA: TGTGCCAGCAGCACTAGAGGGAGGGCGGGCGAGCAGTACTTC

J: TRBJ2-5
size: -
D: -
V: TRBV6-5
CDR3: CASTEDGGQGETQYF
DNA: TGTGCCAGCACCGAAGATGGGGGCCAGGGAGAGACCCAGTACTTC

J: TRBJ1-4
size: -
D: -
V: TRBV28
CDR3: CASSSMNGIGDEKLFF
DNA: TGTGCCAGCAGCTCCATGAACGGGATTGGTGATGAAAAACTGTTTTTT

J: TRBJ2-7
size: -
D: TRBD2
V: TRBV14
CDR3: CASSPGLAGGEQYF
DNA: TGTGCCAGCAGCCCCGGACTAGCGGGGGGTGAGCAGTACTTC

J: TRBJ1-1
size: once
D: -
V: TRBV4-1
CDR3: CASSQEKDRYEAFF
DNA: TGCGCCAGCAGCCAAGAGAAAGACAGATATGAAGCTTTCTTT

J: TRBJ2-3
size: -
D: -
V: TRBV5-1
CDR3: CASSLDSPTDTQYF
DNA: TGCGCCAGCAGCTTGGACTCACCCACAGATACGCAGTATTTT

J: TRBJ1-5
size: -
D: -
V: TRBV30
CDR3: CAWSAGVGQPQHF
DNA: TGTGCCTGGAGTGCTGGAGTTGGGCAGCCCCAGCATTTT

J: TRBJ2-1
size: -
D: TRBD2
V: TRBV7-2
CDR3: CASSLVSGRAHEQFF
DNA: TGTGCCAGCAGCTTAGTTAGCGGGAGGGCCCATGAGCAGTTCTTC

J: TRBJ2-1
size: -
D: TRBD1
V: TRBV28
CDR3: CASSPGTGQYNEQFF
DNA: TGTGCCAGCAGTCCCGGGACAGGGCAGTACAATGAGCAGTTCTTC

J: TRBJ2-3
size: few
D: -
V: TRBV6-5
CDR3: CASSYDKLRDTQYF
DNA: TGTGCCAGCAGTTACGATAAGCTCCGAGATACGCAGTATTTT

J: TRBJ1-5
size: -
D: -
V: TRBV30
CDR3: CAWSVGGAYQPQHF
DNA: TGTGCCTGGAGTGTAGGCGGGGCGTATCAGCCCCAGCATTTT

J: TRBJ2-1
size: -
D: TRBD1
V: TRBV2
CDR3: CASSEALRTGLFF
DNA: TGTGCCAGCAGTGAGGCACTAAGGACAGGCTTATTCTTC

J: TRBJ2-7
size: -
D: TRBD2
V: TRBV28
CDR3: CASSPRTVGLAIEQYF
DNA: TGTGCCAGCAGTCCCCGAACCGTCGGACTAGCGATCGAGCAGTACTTC

J: TRBJ1-2
size: -
D: TRBD1
V: TRBV4-3
CDR3: CASSQGQTLRGYTF
DNA: TGCGCCAGCAGCCAGGGACAGACGCTGCGCGGCTACACCTTC

J: TRBJ1-4
size: -
D: -
V: TRBV15
CDR3: CATSRGVGWLTNEKLFF
DNA: TGTGCCACCAGCAGAGGGGTCGGGTGGCTCACTAATGAAAAACTGTTTTTT

J: TRBJ1-2
size: once
D: -
V: TRBV2
CDR3: CASTVRQGGDGYTF
DNA: TGTGCCAGCACCGTTAGACAAGGAGGCGATGGCTACACCTTC

J: TRBJ1-3
size: -
D: -
V: TRBV19
CDR3: CASSWLSGNTIYF
DNA: TGTGCCAGTAGTTGGCTCTCTGGAAACACCATATATTTT

J: TRBJ2-7
size: -
D: -
V: TRBV27
CDR3: CASSLSRGYEQYF
DNA: TGTGCCAGCAGTTTATCGCGGGGCTACGAGCAGTACTTC

J: TRBJ2-7
size: -
D: -
V: TRBV6-1
CDR3: CASRVTGQSPYEQYF
DNA: TGTGCCAGCAGAGTAACCGGACAGAGCCCCTACGAGCAGTACTTC

J: TRBJ1-2
size: few
D: -
V: TRBV6-6
CDR3: CASSRPDDRSYGYTF
DNA: TGTGCCAGCAGTCGTCCTGACGACAGATCCTATGGCTACACCTTC

J: TRBJ2-7
size: -
D: TRBD1
V: TRBV29-1
CDR3: CSVGTGAYEQYF
DNA: TGCAGCGTCGGGACAGGCGCCTACGAGCAGTACTTC

J: TRBJ2-1
size: -
D: -
V: TRBV7-8
CDR3: CASSSPDRDSTEQFF
DNA: TGTGCCAGCAGCTCGCCAGACCGGGACTCCACCGAGCAGTTCTTC

J: TRBJ2-7
size: -
D: TRBD2
V: TRBV6-5
CDR3: CASSYSSGLAGFEQYF
DNA: TGTGCCAGCAGTTACTCATCAGGACTAGCGGGATTCGAGCAGTACTTC

J: TRBJ2-7
size: -
D: -
V: TRBV11-2
CDR3: CASSWPLGHGGEQYF
DNA: TGTGCCAGCAGCTGGCCTTTGGGACACGGTGGCGAGCAGTACTTC

J: TRBJ1-4
size: -
D: TRBD1
V: TRBV30
CDR3: CAWRGNRGRGNEKLFF
DNA: TGTGCCTGGAGGGGTAACAGGGGGCGAGGGAATGAAAAACTGTTTTTT

J: TRBJ2-6
size: once
D: -
V: TRBV9
CDR3: CASSVGTTGANVLTF
DNA: TGTGCCAGCAGCGTAGGGACAACTGGGGCCAACGTCCTGACTTTC

J: TRBJ1-5
size: few
D: -
V: TRBV28
CDR3: CASSSNGGFNQPQHF
DNA: TGTGCCAGCAGTTCCAACGGCGGGTTCAATCAGCCCCAGCATTTT

J: TRBJ2-7
size: -
D: TRBD1
V: TRBV11-2
CDR3: CASSLAGTVDYEQYF
DNA: TGTGCCAGCAGCTTAGCGGGGACAGTTGACTACGAGCAGTACTTC

J: TRBJ1-1
size: -
D: -
V: TRBV5-6
CDR3: CASSLDREAFF
DNA: TGTGCCAGCAGCTTGGACAGGGAAGCTTTCTTT

J: TRBJ2-7
size: -
D: -
V: TRBV28
CDR3: CASSLRGLAYF
DNA: TGTGCCAGCAGTTTAAGGGGACTCGCGTACTTC

J: TRBJ1-4
size: -
D: -
V: TRBV18
CDR3: CASSPEQGTNEKLFF
DNA: TGTGCCAGCTCACCAGAACAGGGCACTAATGAAAAACTGTTTTTT

J: TRBJ1-1
size: -
D: -
V: TRBV7-8
CDR3: CASSLGGAEAFF
DNA: TGTGCCAGCAGCTTAGGGGGAGCTGAAGCTTTCTTT

J: TRBJ1-6
size: few
D: TRBD1
V: TRBV28
CDR3: CASRTGTGAISYNSPLHF
DNA: TGTGCCAGCAGAACCGGGACAGGGGCCATCTCCTATAATTCACCCCTCCACTTT

J: TRBJ1-2
size: -
D: -
V: TRBV28
CDR3: CASSTGFRGYTF
DNA: TGTGCCAGCAGTACAGGGTTTAGAGGCTACACCTTC

J: TRBJ1-1
size: few
D: TRBD1
V: TRBV11-2
CDR3: CASSLIDRATEAFF
DNA: TGTGCCAGCAGCTTAATCGACAGGGCCACTGAAGCTTTCTTT

J: TRBJ2-5
size: -
D: -
V: TRBV9
CDR3: CASSVGIIGNSAQYF
DNA: TGTGCCAGCAGCGTCGGGATAATAGGGAACAGCGCGCAGTACTTC

J: TRBJ2-1
size: -
D: -
V: TRBV5-1
CDR3: CASSSGPTVGNEQFF
DNA: TGCGCCAGCAGCTCCGGACCGACAGTAGGCAATGAGCAGTTCTTC

J: TRBJ2-1
size: -
D: -
V: TRBV6-5
CDR3: CASSYQDSRSHEQFF
DNA: TGTGCCAGCAGTTACCAGGACTCAAGGTCCCATGAGCAGTTCTTC

J: TRBJ2-7
size: few
D: -
V: TRBV28
CDR3: CASSLPPGEQYF
DNA: TGTGCCAGCAGCTTACCCCCGGGAGAGCAGTACTTC

J: TRBJ2-7
size: -
D: TRBD2
V: TRBV29-1
CDR3: CSALSGTGEQYF
DNA: TGCAGCGCACTAAGCGGGACGGGTGAGCAGTACTTC

J: TRBJ1-1
size: few
D: -
V: TRBV5-6
CDR3: CASSLVAGEAFF
DNA: TGTGCCAGCAGCTTGGTGGCAGGTGAAGCTTTCTTT